This TCR beta chain is drawn from a study of T-cell memory formation after mild COVID-19. Overall study: TCR clustering was largely donor specific. Study results and limitations: CD4+ contracting clones lay mainly in CM and EM, CD8+ ones in EMRA.

MiXCR, run by TCRdb on the 5' RACE reads, gives a single entry per CDR3 protein. The sample has about 600,000 distinct CDR3 sequences, roughly 22% seen once. Concerning this clonotype: Its antigen is still unknown. A much more abundant neighbour one base away suggests this may be a read error.

V was trimmed by 4 bases and J by 4 bases, leaving 4 bases between them. Germline V gene sequence: CDR1 MNHNS, CDR2 SASEGT. The CDR3 consists of 11 residues. This receptor was obtained from an adult woman who had mild COVID-19 (a few samples of this study predate the infection). Cell type and time point are not known. The chain joins TRBV6-1 to TRBJ2-5, with no clear D. The material sequenced was PBMCs or a T cell subset sorted from them (not recorded which). CDR3 sequence reads: CASSGLETQYF. The CDR3 nucleotides read TGTGCCAGCAGTGGCCTAGAGACCCAGTACTTC.